This T cell receptor beta chain comes out of a study of T-cell reconstitution after alpha-beta-depleted transplantation in children. Regarding the study as a whole: It was reported that alpha-beta T cells came from several hundred expanded graft clones (about two months after transplant). For some patients, TCRbeta diversity was high at day 60 because of recipient T cells and thymic progenitors that survived. Once a year had passed after transplant, T-cell counts and diversity came mostly from newly produced T cells.

Turning to this clonotype: What it binds is unknown.

This CDR3 spans 14 amino acids. Germline V gene data show CDR1 as KGHDR and CDR2 as SFDVKD. Trimming removed 4 bases from V and 8 bases from J; junction bases left unmatched: 8. Unique molecular identifiers tagged the TCRbeta library. One entry per CDR3 protein, called by TCRdb with MiXCR from the PCR reads. The sample consists of about 600,000 distinct CDR3 sequences, 23% of them appearing once. The specimen was PBMCs, mostly from graft donor cells, collected 360 days after TCRalphabeta/CD19-depleted stem cell transplant. The chain carries TRBV24-1 and TRBJ2-7; 9 bases are a match to TRBD1. The TCR originated in a boy younger than two who had a stem cell transplant for acute myeloid leukemia, so the T cells may come from the graft donor. The chain's CDR3 is CATSDPTGGDKQYF. The CDR3 DNA sequence: TGTGCCACCAGTGACCCGACAGGGGGGGATAAGCAGTACTTC.